The rows below give T cell receptor beta chains drawn from one sample of a study of shared T cell receptors in the human thymus. The repertoire was sequenced with immunoSEQ multiplex PCR; TCRdb's copy has only in-frame clones and lacks some. The sample has some 660,000 clones, over 75% seen once; the top ten hold roughly 0.0089%. This sample also appeared in a second study, on human thymus T cells.

The material sequenced was thymocytes. The receptor source for this set is a boy under three years old with a congenital heart defect. CDR3s include the opening cysteine and the closing phenylalanine or tryptophan. D genes are given only for firm matches.

cdr3_nt cdr3_aa j_call v_call d_call
TGTGCCAGCGAGGGACTAGCGCCCAACTACGAGCAGTACTTC CASEGLAPNYEQYF TRBJ2-7 TRBV7-2 TRBD2
TGCGCCAGCAGCCCGCGGTTCCAGCGGGAGTATGGAGAGACCCAGTACTTC CASSPRFQREYGETQYF TRBJ2-5 TRBV4-3 TRBD2
TGTGCCAGCTCGCTGGACCTAGCGGGGAAAAACAATGAGCAGTTCTTC CASSLDLAGKNNEQFF TRBJ2-1 TRBV18 TRBD2
TGCGCCAGCAGCCAAGATCGGGGGGGCGCTTACACCGGGGAGCTGTTTTTT CASSQDRGGAYTGELFF TRBJ2-2 TRBV4-3 TRBD2
TGTGCCAGCAGCTTGGACAGGGTTTACGAGCAGTACTTC CASSLDRVYEQYF TRBJ2-7 TRBV5-6 -
TGTGCCAGCTCACCTGGGACAGCTGGCTACGAGCAGTACTTC CASSPGTAGYEQYF TRBJ2-7 TRBV18 TRBD1
TGTGCCAGCAGTACCCAGGGTAATCAGCCCCAGCATTTT CASSTQGNQPQHF TRBJ1-5 TRBV27 -
TGCGCCAGCAGCTTGCAGGGACAGGGGGAAAGAGGCTACACCTTC CASSLQGQGERGYTF TRBJ1-2 TRBV5-1 TRBD1
TGCGCCAGCAGCTTGGGCCGACAAGGGGCATACGAGCAGTACTTC CASSLGRQGAYEQYF TRBJ2-7 TRBV5-1 -
TGTGCCATCTACAGGTCCAGGGGAGCTTCGAACACTGAAGCTTTCTTT CAIYRSRGASNTEAFF TRBJ1-1 TRBV7-2 -